This TCR beta chain stems from a study of shared clonotypes between healthy human individuals. Study donors comprised healthy, HIV-negative adults devoid of recent acute infection or vaccination. J gave up 3 bases and V 4 bases, and 17 bases lay outside the gene matches. Germline CDR1 and CDR2: SGHRS and YFSETQ. This CDR3 is built from 20 residues. Repertoires were generated with immunoSEQ multiplex PCR, while TCRdb's copy carries only in-frame clones and drops some. The profile shows hundreds of thousands of clones, about 73% of them singletons. Study-wide results and limits: In contrast to clonotypes shared by all four donors, non-shared clonotypes had lower generation probabilities. Investigators expected sequencing depth to affect clonotype sharing among donors. Clonotypes that were shared across four donors made up 4% to 6% of naive CD4 clonotypes.

About this clone itself: Its antigen is unknown.

The genes are TRBV5-1 and TRBJ2-2; 11 nucleotides match TRBD1. The sequence was collected from a young man in good health. Material: memory CD4+ T cells sorted from blood. The subset: CD45RA-negative fraction. In DNA, the CDR3 is TGCGCCAGCAGCAAATGGACAGGGGGCGCCCCGATAGCAGACACCGGGGAGCTGTTTTTT. Amino acids: CASSKWTGGAPIADTGELFF.